One sample yielded the 15 T cell receptor beta chains listed below, sequenced in a study of blood T cell repertoires in COVID-19. TCRdb keeps only in-frame clones here, not all; method: immunoSEQ multiplex PCR. The data hold some 30,000 clones, with around 88% observed a single time. Sequenced sample: peripheral blood. The receptors shown here come from a woman in her 70s with active COVID-19.

Only a few counts were recorded for this clone. The rearrangement links TRBV10-2 to TRBJ1-6; D possibly corresponds to TRBD1 (6 bases). There are 13 residues in the CDR3. CDR1 is WSHSY and CDR2 is SAAADI in the germline V gene. Trimming pared 6 bases from V and 8 bases from J, leaving 11 bases between. CDR3 coding DNA: TGCGCCAGCAGCGGACAGCGGCATTCACCCCTCCACTTT. It codes for CASSGQRHSPLHF.

The V call is TRBV28, the J call TRBJ2-7; D unclear. The CDR3 has 13 amino acids. The germline V gene encodes CDR1 MDHEN and CDR2 SYDVKM. Trimming shortened V by 3 bases and J by 2 bases, and 8 bases separated the two germline ends. The CDR3 nucleotides are TGTGCCAGCAGTTTGGGCCGTACCTACGAGCAGTACTTC. Protein sequence: CASSLGRTYEQYF.

The chain has TRBV19 and TRBJ2-1; 8 positions match TRBD1. The CDR3 is made up of 15 amino acids. Unmatched junction bases numbered 5, after V lost 2 bases and J lost 5 bases. Looked up from germline, CDR1 is LNHDA and CDR2 is SQIVND (reference sequence). This CDR3 is CASSISGGGNNEQFF. The CDR3 DNA sequence: TGTGCCAGTAGTATATCAGGGGGCGGGAACAATGAGCAGTTCTTC. Together with reference TRBV19 and TRBJ2-1, the CDR3 gives the full variable domain: DGGITQSPKYLFRKEGQNVTLSCEQNLNHDAMYWYRQDPGQGLRLIYYSQIVNDFQKGDIAEGYSVSREKKESFPLTVTSAQKNPTAFYLCASSISGGGNNEQFFGPGTRLTVL.

This chain uses TRBV6-5 with TRBJ2-7, with TRBD1 matching over 8 bases. The V gene end was trimmed by 5 bases and the J gene end by 6 bases; junction bases not matched to a gene: 6. Germline V gives CDR1 MNHEY, CDR2 SVGAGI. The CDR3 covers 13 residues. DNA for the CDR3: TGTGCCAGCAGTCCCGGACAGGGAGGCGAGCAGTACTTC. Its translation is CASSPGQGGEQYF.

There are a few counts of this clone. The chain employs TRBV2 and TRBJ2-7; unclear D gene. CDR1 is SNHLY, CDR2 FYNNEI, per germline. Trimming shortened V by 4 bases and J by 1 base, and 8 bases separated the two germline ends. This CDR3 is built from 13 residues. The CDR3 is CASSGAISYEQYF. CDR3 coding DNA: TGTGCCAGCAGTGGAGCCATTTCCTACGAGCAGTACTTC. Combining the CDR3 with reference TRBV2 and TRBJ2-7 gives the whole variable domain EPEVTQTPSHQVTQMGQEVILRCVPISNHLYFYWYRQILGQKVEFLVSFYNNEISEKSEIFDDQFSVERPDGSNFTLKIRSTKLEDSAMYFCASSGAISYEQYFGPGTRLTVT.

This chain joins TRBV3-1 (or the pseudogene TRBV3-2) and TRBJ2-2, with 9 bases lining up with TRBD1. Trimming removed 4 bases from V and 6 bases from J; junction bases left unmatched: 3. Germline CDR1 LGHDT, CDR2 YNNKEL (reference sequence). The CDR3 spans 14 residues. The CDR3 region is CASSPRTGAGELFF. The CDR3 DNA reads TGTGCCAGCAGCCCCCGGACAGGGGCCGGGGAGCTGTTTTTT.

The chain links TRBV6-6 to TRBJ2-5; 10 bases match TRBD2. Losses at the gene ends were 6 bases for V and 0 bases for J; bases not matched to a gene: 7. The CDR3 consists of 16 residues. Germline-derived CDR1 and CDR2 are MNHNY and SVGAGI (reference sequence). This CDR3 is CASSLTSGVHQETQYF. As DNA, the CDR3 is TGTGCCAGCAGCCTTACTAGCGGGGTCCACCAAGAGACCCAGTACTTC.

V and J are TRBV28 and TRBJ2-5; 9 bases align to TRBD1. Germline V gene lookup returns CDR1 MDHEN and CDR2 SYDVKM. CDR3 length: 18 residues. Trimming cost V 5 bases and J 3 bases; bases outside gene matches: 16. The CDR3 protein is CASSPPIYRGRREETQYF. The CDR3 nucleotides are TGTGCCAGCAGTCCCCCGATATACAGGGGGCGAAGAGAAGAGACCCAGTACTTC.

This clone occurred once. The chain recombines TRBV7-3 with TRBJ2-1; the D gene is possibly TRBD2 (6 bases). V lost 5 bases, J lost 10 bases, and 15 bases lay in between. Germline V CDR1 and CDR2: SGHTA, FQGTGA. CDR3 length: 13 residues. CDR3 protein: CASSLITGGEQFF. The CDR3 DNA follows: TGTGCCAGCAGCCTGATCACTGGGGGGGAGCAGTTCTTC.

The chain is built from TRBV11-2 and TRBJ1-2; possibly TRBD1 for D (6 bases). This CDR3 region has 14 residues. V was pared by 1 base and J by 5 bases, with 11 bases between. From germline, CDR1 is SGHAT and CDR2 FQNNGV. The CDR3 loop is CASSLGSGEYGYTF. The CDR3 nucleotides read TGTGCCAGCAGCTTAGGCTCAGGGGAATATGGCTACACCTTC.

The V call is TRBV2, the J call TRBJ2-7; D is possibly TRBD1 (6 bases). Germline V gene lookup returns CDR1 SNHLY and CDR2 FYNNEI. V lost 3 bases and J lost 6, with 12 bases in between. The CDR3 sequence is 13 residues long. The CDR3 nucleotides read TGTGCCAGCAGTGAGGGGGAAGGGGGCGAGCAGTACTTC. Translated: CASSEGEGGEQYF.

The count of this clone is one. The V and J genes are TRBV5-1 and TRBJ2-5; possible D gene TRBD2, 5 bases. Deletions cut 4 bases from V and 1 base from J, with 14 bases between. This CDR3 has 15 amino acids. CDR1 and CDR2 from the germline V gene are SGHRS and YFSETQ. The CDR3 bases are TGCGCCAGCAGCCCCCTAGAGGGAACCCAAGAGACCCAGTACTTC. Amino acid sequence: CASSPLEGTQETQYF. Drawing the rest from reference TRBV5-1 and TRBJ2-5, the complete variable domain is KAGVTQTPRYLIKTRGQQVTLSCSPISGHRSVSWYQQTPGQGLQFLFEYFSETQRNKGNFPGRFSGRQFSNSRSEMNVSTLELGDSALYLCASSPLEGTQETQYFGPGTRLLVL.

The chain is built from TRBV10-3 and TRBJ1-2; maybe TRBD1 (6 bases). Trimming shortened V by 1 base and J by 4 bases, and 10 bases separated the two germline ends. The V gene's germline CDR1 is ENHRY and CDR2 SYGVKD. The CDR3 contains 14 residues. The chain's CDR3 is CAISEFSGAYGYTF. For the CDR3, the DNA is TGTGCCATCAGTGAGTTCTCAGGGGCCTATGGCTACACCTTC.

This clone showed up just once. This chain links TRBV7-8 with TRBJ2-2, with D perhaps matching TRBD1 (5 bases). This CDR3 has 14 amino acids. The V end was cut by 5 bases, the J end by 2 bases, with 9 bases between. The germline gives CDR1 SGHVS, CDR2 FQNEAQ. The CDR3 DNA reads TGTGCCAGCAGCCGAGACAGTAACACCGGGGAGCTGTTTTTT. It specifies CASSRDSNTGELFF.

This clone was seen only once. CDR3 nucleotides: TGTGCCAGTAGATGGGCTAGCGGGGACTACGAGCAGTACTTC. Its translation: CASRWASGDYEQYF. V usage is TRBV19 and J usage is TRBJ2-7; 9 positions match TRBD2. This CDR3 contains 14 residues. The V gene's germline CDR1 is LNHDA and CDR2 SQIVND (reference sequence). V lost 6 bases to trimming and J lost 3 bases; unmatched junction nucleotides: 6.